The 21 T cell receptor beta chains listed next were all sequenced from one sample in a study of CD8 T cells in Susac syndrome. RNA was extracted with the RNeasy kit, and a quantity of 0.5 to 1 ug was reverse transcribed using random hexamers. One entry per CDR3 protein, called by TCRdb with MiXCR from the immunoSEQ multiplex PCR reads. The sample contains approximately 150,000 distinct CDR3 sequences, about 95% of which appear only once. The sample was CD4+ T cells from PBMCs. The receptors originated from a human donor with multiple sclerosis.

The chain carries TRBV2 and TRBJ1-5; D remains unclear. The length of the CDR3 is 13 residues. CDR1 and CDR2 (germline): SNHLY, FYNNEI. The V end lost 6 bases, the J end lost 0 bases, and 6 bases lay between the germline ends. CDR3 nucleotide sequence: TGTGCCAGCAGGGAAAATAGCAATCAGCCCCAGCATTTT. Translated: CASRENSNQPQHF. Complete variable domain (other parts from reference TRBV2 and TRBJ1-5): EPEVTQTPSHQVTQMGQEVILRCVPISNHLYFYWYRQILGQKVEFLVSFYNNEISEKSEIFDDQFSVERPDGSNFTLKIRSTKLEDSAMYFCASRENSNQPQHFGDGTRLSIL.

V is TRBV5-6 and J is TRBJ1-2; maybe TRBD1 (5 bases). Trimming took off 0 bases at V and 7 bases at J, with 13 bases between the two ends. Germline V gene lookup returns CDR1 SGHDT and CDR2 YYEEEE. The CDR3 is 14 amino acids. CDR3 in DNA: TGTGCCAGCAGCTTGGCAGGGCCTCACGGTGGCTACACCTTC. It is translated as CASSLAGPHGGYTF.

The J gene is TRBJ2-3, the V gene TRBV28; D gene unclear. Germline lookup yields CDR1 MDHEN and CDR2 SYDVKM. CDR3 size: 11 residues. The germline V and J ends were trimmed by 8 bases and 8 bases, with 11 bases remaining between them. The CDR3 DNA reads TGTGCCAGCCGAGGTGCAGTTACGCAGTATTTT. Protein sequence: CASRGAVTQYF.

V is TRBV29-1 and J is TRBJ2-5; TRBD2 is a possible D gene (5 bases). This CDR3 is 14 amino acids long. The V gene's germline CDR1 is SQVTM and CDR2 ANQGSEA. The CDR3 DNA follows: TGCAGGGCTCAGAGGGTCAGTCTCCAAGAGACCCAGTACTTC. Its protein is CRAQRVSLQETQYF.

The chain is built from TRBV9 and TRBJ2-2; 8 nucleotides match TRBD2. J lost 6 bases, V lost 0 bases, and 4 bases had no gene match. This CDR3 region has 15 residues. Germline CDR1 reads SGDLS; CDR2 reads YYNGEE. CDR3 protein: CASSVAAGVPGELFF. CDR3 DNA: TGTGCCAGCAGCGTAGCAGCGGGAGTCCCCGGGGAGCTGTTTTTT.

The chain links TRBV5-4 to TRBJ2-1, with D tentatively TRBD2 (5 bases). From germline, CDR1 is SGHNT and CDR2 YYREEE (reference sequence). The CDR3 spans 14 residues. Trimming took off 6 bases at V and 4 bases at J, with 14 bases between the two ends. Here the CDR3 DNA reads TGTGCCAGCAACCGAGAACTAGGATACAATGAGCAGTTCTTC. Translated, it gives CASNRELGYNEQFF.

The rearrangement joins TRBV12-3 or TRBV12-4 to TRBJ2-7; TRBD2 is a possible D gene (5 bases). Trimming shortened V by 5 bases and J by 5 bases, and 7 bases separated the two germline ends. The CDR3 has 11 residues. The CDR3, as DNA: TGTGCCAGCAGTCGTAGCGACGAGCAGTACTTC. As protein: CASSRSDEQYF.

The chain employs TRBV24-1 and TRBJ2-3; no reliable D call. The V end lost 5 bases, the J end lost 6 bases, and 8 bases lay between the germline ends. In germline, CDR1 is KGHDR, CDR2 SFDVKD. CDR3 length equals 12 residues. CDR3 bases: TGTGCCACCAGTGGCAATTGGGATACGCAGTATTTT. This sequence encodes CATSGNWDTQYF.

The chain has TRBV29-1 and TRBJ2-5; the D is unclear. The CDR3 length is 13 residues. V lost 3 bases, J lost 5 bases, and 13 bases lay in between. Germline V gene lookup returns CDR1 SQVTM and CDR2 ANQGSEA. CDR3 sequence (DNA): TGCAGCGTTGAGACCGACCCCGGGGAGACCCAGTACTTC. Translated: CSVETDPGETQYF.

The V gene is TRBV9, the J gene TRBJ2-5; D not resolved. The ends were cut back, 0 bases at V and 5 bases at J, with 17 bases in the middle. The CDR3 totals 16 residues. The germline V gene encodes CDR1 SGDLS and CDR2 YYNGEE. The CDR3 sequence: CASSVGRRSGMETQYF. CDR3 in DNA: TGTGCCAGCAGCGTAGGTCGACGCTCCGGTATGGAGACCCAGTACTTC.

The V gene is TRBV12-3 or TRBV12-4, the J gene TRBJ1-2, with D maybe TRBD1 (5 bases). Trimming removed 5 bases at V and 2 bases at J, with 12 bases between. There are 14 residues in the CDR3. CDR3 bases: TGTGCCAGCAGTCACCCGGGGCGGAACTATGGCTACACCTTC. Translating gives CASSHPGRNYGYTF.

For this clonotype: A junction end diverges from the germline sequence, so it may reflect a read error. J is TRBJ1-3 and V is TRBV12-3 or TRBV12-4; D is uncertain. The CDR3 consists of 17 residues. The CDR3 nucleotides read TGTGCCAGCAGTTTGCGGGCTAAGAGGAGCTCTGAAAACACCATATATTTT. It yields the protein CASSLRAKRSSENTIYF.

J is TRBJ2-4 and V is TRBV27; D is unclear. This CDR3 region has 13 residues. Germline V lookup: CDR1 MNHEY, CDR2 SMNVEV (reference sequence). Trimming removed 8 bases from V and 0 bases from J, with 8 bases in between. The CDR3 here is CASSFVAKNIQYF. DNA of the CDR3: TGTGCCAGCTCGTTCGTAGCCAAAAACATTCAGTACTTC.

This rearrangement joins TRBV9 to TRBJ2-3, with a weak D call TRBD2 (5 bases). The CDR3 is 13 residues long. Per the germline V gene, CDR1 is SGDLS and CDR2 is YYNGEE. V lost 5 bases, J lost 5 bases, and 12 bases lay in between. The CDR3 reads CASRPAGRDTQYF. CDR3 nucleotide sequence: TGTGCCAGCAGACCGGCGGGCCGAGATACGCAGTATTTT.

V usage is TRBV5-1 and J usage is TRBJ2-1; D is undetermined. CDR1 and CDR2 from the germline V gene are SGHRS and YFSETQ. CDR3 length equals 13 residues. The ends were cut back, 3 bases at V and 10 bases at J, with 14 bases in the middle. CDR3 sequence: CASSSLKLGEQFF. Here the CDR3 DNA reads TGCGCCAGCAGCTCCCTAAAGTTGGGGGAGCAGTTCTTC.

The chain recombines TRBV29-1 with TRBJ2-5; 7 bases are a match to TRBD1. Per germline, CDR1 SQVTM and CDR2 ANQGSEA. J lost 5 bases, V lost 3 bases, and 6 bases had no gene match. The CDR3 has 13 amino acids. The CDR3 sequence is CSVEGKGGETQYF. The CDR3 coding sequence is TGCAGCGTTGAGGGTAAAGGGGGCGAGACCCAGTACTTC.

The chain joins TRBV27 to TRBJ2-3; the match to TRBD1 covers 7 bases. In germline, CDR1 is MNHEY, CDR2 SMNVEV (reference sequence). There are 14 residues in the CDR3. The V and J ends lost 6 bases and 2 bases, in that order; junction bases with no gene match: 5. The CDR3 bases are TGTGCCAGCAGCCAAGACAGGGCCACAGATACGCAGTATTTT. It translates to CASSQDRATDTQYF.

The rearrangement joins TRBV4-2 to TRBJ1-5; TRBD1 matches 7 bases. Per germline, CDR1 LGHNA and CDR2 YNFKEQ. There are 16 residues in the CDR3. Trimming cost V 0 bases and J 2 bases; bases outside gene matches: 4. CDR3 nucleotide sequence: TGTGCCAGCAGCCAAGATATCCAGGGGGGCAATCAGCCCCAGCATTTT. This gives the protein CASSQDIQGGNQPQHF.

The chain employs TRBV20-1 and TRBJ2-3, with D perhaps matching TRBD2 (6 bases). V lost 5 bases and J lost 0, with 12 bases in between. In germline, CDR1 is DFQATT, CDR2 SNEGSKA (reference sequence). CDR3 length: 14 amino acids. DNA of the CDR3: TGCAGTGCTTCCGGACTAACTAGCACAGATACGCAGTATTTT. It is translated as CSASGLTSTDTQYF.

The V call is TRBV5-1, the J call TRBJ2-5; D unclear. From germline, CDR1 is SGHRS and CDR2 YFSETQ. Deletions cut 0 bases from V and 2 bases from J, with 17 bases between. CDR3 length: 17 amino acids. CDR3 region: CASSLDFRSNPQETQYF. CDR3 nucleotides: TGCGCCAGCAGCTTGGATTTCAGATCTAACCCGCAAGAGACCCAGTACTTC.

The V call is TRBV28, the J call TRBJ1-2; D is ambiguous. V lost 3 bases and J lost 4, with 6 bases in between. This CDR3 comprises 12 residues. Germline-derived CDR1 and CDR2 are MDHEN and SYDVKM. This chain's CDR3 is CASSFKGYGYTF. The CDR3 coding sequence is TGTGCCAGCAGTTTTAAGGGCTATGGCTACACCTTC.